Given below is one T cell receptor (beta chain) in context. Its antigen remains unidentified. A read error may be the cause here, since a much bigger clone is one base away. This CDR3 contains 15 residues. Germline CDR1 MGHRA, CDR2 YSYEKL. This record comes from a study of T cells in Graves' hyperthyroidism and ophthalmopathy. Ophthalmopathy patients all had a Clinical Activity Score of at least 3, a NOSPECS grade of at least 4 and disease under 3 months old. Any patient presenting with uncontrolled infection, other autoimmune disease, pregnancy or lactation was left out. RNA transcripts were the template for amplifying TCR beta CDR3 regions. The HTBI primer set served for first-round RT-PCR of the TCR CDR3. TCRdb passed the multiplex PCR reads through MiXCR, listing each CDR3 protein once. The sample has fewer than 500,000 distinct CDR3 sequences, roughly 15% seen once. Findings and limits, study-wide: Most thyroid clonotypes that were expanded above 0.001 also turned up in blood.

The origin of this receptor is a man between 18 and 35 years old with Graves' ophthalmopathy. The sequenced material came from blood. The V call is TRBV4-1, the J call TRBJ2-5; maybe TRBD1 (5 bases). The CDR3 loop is CARSLYYGREETQYF. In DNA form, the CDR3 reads TGCGCCAGGAGCCTATACTACGGCAGGGAAGAGACCCAGTACTTC.